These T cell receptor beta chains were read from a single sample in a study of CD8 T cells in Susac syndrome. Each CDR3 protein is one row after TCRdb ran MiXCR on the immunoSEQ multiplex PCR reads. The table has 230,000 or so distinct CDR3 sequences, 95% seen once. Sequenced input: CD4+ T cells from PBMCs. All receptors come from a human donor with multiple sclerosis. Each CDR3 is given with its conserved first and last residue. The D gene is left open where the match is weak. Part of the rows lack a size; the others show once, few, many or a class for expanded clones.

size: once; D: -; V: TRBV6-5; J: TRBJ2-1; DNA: TGTGCCAGCAGTTACAGGTGGTTTTCGAACGGTGAGCAGTTCTTC; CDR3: CASSYRWFSNGEQFF
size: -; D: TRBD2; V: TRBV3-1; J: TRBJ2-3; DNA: TGTGCCAGCAGCCAGGGACTAGCGCCAGATACGCAGTATTTT; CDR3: CASSQGLAPDTQYF
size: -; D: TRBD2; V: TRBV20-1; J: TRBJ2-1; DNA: TGCAGTGCTAGAGCGGGAGGGGGGAGGTACAATGAGCAGTTCTTC; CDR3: CSARAGGGRYNEQFF
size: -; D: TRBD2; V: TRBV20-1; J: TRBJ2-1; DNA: TGCAGTGCTCGGGGGGGCTTCTCCTACAATGAGCAGTTCTTC; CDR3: CSARGGFSYNEQFF
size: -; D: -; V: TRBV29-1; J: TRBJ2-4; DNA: TGCAGCGGCGTTGACAGTACCAAAAACATTCAGTACTTC; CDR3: CSGVDSTKNIQYF
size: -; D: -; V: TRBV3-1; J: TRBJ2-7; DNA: TGTGCCAGCAGCCAAGAGCTCCCCGGCTGGCACGAGCAGTACTTC; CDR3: CASSQELPGWHEQYF
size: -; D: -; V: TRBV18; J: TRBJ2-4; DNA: TGTGCCAGCCACCCGGGTTTACTAGCCAAAAACATTCAGTACTTC; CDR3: CASHPGLLAKNIQYF
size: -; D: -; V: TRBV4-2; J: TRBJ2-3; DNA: TGTGCCAGCAGCCAAGAAAGGGGGGGCCGAGGCGATACGCAGTATTTT; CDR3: CASSQERGGRGDTQYF
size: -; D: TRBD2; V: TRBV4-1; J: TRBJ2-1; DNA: TGCGCCAGCAGCCCTGGTGGTAGCGGGAGTTTGGATGAGCAGTTCTTC; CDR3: CASSPGGSGSLDEQFF
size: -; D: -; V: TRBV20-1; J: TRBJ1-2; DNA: TGCAGTGCTAGCGGTGGTGGGCAGAATAACTATGGCTACACCTTC; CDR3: CSASGGGQNNYGYTF
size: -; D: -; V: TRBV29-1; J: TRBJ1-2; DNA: TGCAGCGTGGTGACCTTGAGGGGCTATGGCTACACCTTC; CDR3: CSVVTLRGYGYTF
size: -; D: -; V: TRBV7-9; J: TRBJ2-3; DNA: TGTGCCAGCAGCTTTTTGGACTCCTCCACAGATACGCAGTATTTT; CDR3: CASSFLDSSTDTQYF
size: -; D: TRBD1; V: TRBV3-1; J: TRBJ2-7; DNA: TGTGCCAGCAGCCAAAGGACAGGGACCTACGAGCAGTACTTC; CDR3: CASSQRTGTYEQYF
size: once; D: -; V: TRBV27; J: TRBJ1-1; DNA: TGTGCCAGCAGCTCATGGACAGCCATTAACACTGAAGCTTTCTTT; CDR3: CASSSWTAINTEAFF
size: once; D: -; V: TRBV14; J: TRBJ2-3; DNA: TGTGCCAGCAGCCAAGGCCTCGGCAGGTACACAGATACGCAGTATTTT; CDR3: CASSQGLGRYTDTQYF
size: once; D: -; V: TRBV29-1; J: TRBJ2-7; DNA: TGCAGCGTTGAATATTTGTCCGCTGCGCGCTACGAGCAGTACTTC; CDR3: CSVEYLSAARYEQYF
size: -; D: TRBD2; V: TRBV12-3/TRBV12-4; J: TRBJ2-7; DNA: TGTGCCAGCAGGTCCGGGACTAGCGGGAGATACGAGCAGTACTTC; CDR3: CASRSGTSGRYEQYF
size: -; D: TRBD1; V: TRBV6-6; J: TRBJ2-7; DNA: TGTGCCAGCAGTTACGAGGGACAGGGCTACGAGCAGTACTTC; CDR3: CASSYEGQGYEQYF
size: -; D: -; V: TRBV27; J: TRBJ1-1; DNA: TGTGCCAGCAGTTCACACAAGGGTGGTACTGAAGCTTTCTTT; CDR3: CASSSHKGGTEAFF
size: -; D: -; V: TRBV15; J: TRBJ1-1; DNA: TGTGCCACCAGCAGAGAGAGGGCCCTGAACACTGAAGCTTTCTTT; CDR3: CATSRERALNTEAFF
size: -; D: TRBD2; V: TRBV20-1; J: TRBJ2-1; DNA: TGCAGTGCCGAAGCCAAAGAGAATAGCGGGAGGGCCCACAATGAGCAGTTCTTC; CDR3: CSAEAKENSGRAHNEQFF
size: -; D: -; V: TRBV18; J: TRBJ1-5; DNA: TGTGCCAGCTCACCACTCTCTGGTGATCAGCCCCAGCATTTT; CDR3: CASSPLSGDQPQHF
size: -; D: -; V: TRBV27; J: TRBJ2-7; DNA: TGTGCCACCCGGTTGGGGCCCTCCTACGAGCAGTACTTC; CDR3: CATRLGPSYEQYF
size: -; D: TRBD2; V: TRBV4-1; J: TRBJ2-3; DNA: TGCGCCAGCAGCCAAGAGGGACTAGCGGGAGGGCGGAATACGCAGTATTTT; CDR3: CASSQEGLAGGRNTQYF
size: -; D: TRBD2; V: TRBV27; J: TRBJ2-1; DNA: TGTGCCAGCAGTAGAAAATCTAGCGGGAGCTACAATGAGCAGTTCTTC; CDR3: CASSRKSSGSYNEQFF
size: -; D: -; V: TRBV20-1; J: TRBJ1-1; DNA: TGCAGTGCTAGGGGGGGGAACACTGAAGCTTTCTTT; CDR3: CSARGGNTEAFF
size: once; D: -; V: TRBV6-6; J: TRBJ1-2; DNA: TGTGCCAGCAGTGCATCATCCCTCAGGGGTGGCTACACCTTC; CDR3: CASSASSLRGGYTF
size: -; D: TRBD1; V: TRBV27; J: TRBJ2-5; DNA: TGTGCCAGCAGTGCAAGCAGGGGGATGGAGACCCAGTACTTC; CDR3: CASSASRGMETQYF
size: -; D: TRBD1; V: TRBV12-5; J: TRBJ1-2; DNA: TGTGCTAGTGGTTTGCGGGACAGGGCGTATGGCTACACCTTC; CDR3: CASGLRDRAYGYTF
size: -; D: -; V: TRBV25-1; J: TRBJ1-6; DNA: TGTGCCAGCAGTGGAAGGGGTTCACCCCTCCACTTT; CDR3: CASSGRGSPLHF
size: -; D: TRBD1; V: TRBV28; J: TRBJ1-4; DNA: TGTGCCAGCAGACGGGACAGCCATCAGTGGGCTAATGAAAAACTGTTTTTT; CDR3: CASRRDSHQWANEKLFF
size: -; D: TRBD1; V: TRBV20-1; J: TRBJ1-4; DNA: TGCAGTGCTAGAATGCTCGGGACAGGGTCCGAAAAACTGTTTTTT; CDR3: CSARMLGTGSEKLFF
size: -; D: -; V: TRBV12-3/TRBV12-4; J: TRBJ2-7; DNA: TGTGCCAGCAGCCATGGGAGGTACGAGCAGTACTTC; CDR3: CASSHGRYEQYF
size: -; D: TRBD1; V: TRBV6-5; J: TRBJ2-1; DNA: TGTGCCAGCACAGAGGGGGACAGGGCCCGGAGTGAGCAGTTCTTC; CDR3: CASTEGDRARSEQFF
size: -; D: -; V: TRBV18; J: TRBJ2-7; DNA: TGTGCCAGCTCACCACTCCCAGAATCCTACGAGCAGTACTTC; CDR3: CASSPLPESYEQYF
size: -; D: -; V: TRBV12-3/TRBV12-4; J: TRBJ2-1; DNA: TGTGCCAGCAGTTTCACCAATGAGCAGTTCTTC; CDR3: CASSFTNEQFF
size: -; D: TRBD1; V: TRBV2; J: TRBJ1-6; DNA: TGTGCCAGCAGTGGGACAGGGCCAGCTTCACCCCTCCACTTT; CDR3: CASSGTGPASPLHF
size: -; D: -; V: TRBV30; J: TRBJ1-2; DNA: TGTGCCTGGCACTTAAAGCCAGTCCGGGGGGCGAGGGATGGCTACACCTTC; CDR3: CAWHLKPVRGARDGYTF
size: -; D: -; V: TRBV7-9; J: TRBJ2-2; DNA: TGTGCCAGCAGCTTACTGGGGGCTGCGAACACCGGGGAGCTGTTTTTT; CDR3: CASSLLGAANTGELFF
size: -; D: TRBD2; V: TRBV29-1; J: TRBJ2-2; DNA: TGCAGCGGCCGCCTAGCGGGAGGGCCTGGAGGGGAGCTGTTTTTT; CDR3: CSGRLAGGPGGELFF
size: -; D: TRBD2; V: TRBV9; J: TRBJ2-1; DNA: TGTGCCAGCAGCGTAGGGGCGGGAGAGGTCAATGAGCAGTTCTTC; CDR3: CASSVGAGEVNEQFF
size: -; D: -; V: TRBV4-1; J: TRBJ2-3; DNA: TGCGCCAGCAGCCAAGGCCTCTCTGTCGGCACAGATACGCAGTATTTT; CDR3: CASSQGLSVGTDTQYF
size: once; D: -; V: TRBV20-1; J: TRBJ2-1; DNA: TGCAGTGCAACACGGCCGGACAATGAGCAGTTCTTC; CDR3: CSATRPDNEQFF
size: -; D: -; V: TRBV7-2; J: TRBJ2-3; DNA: TGTGCCAGCAGCCCGCGCGGGCGGGTGATAGATACGCAGTATTTT; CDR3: CASSPRGRVIDTQYF
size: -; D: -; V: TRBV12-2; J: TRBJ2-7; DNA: TGTGCAAGTCGCTTGGGGCCTAAGGGACAGCCCTACGAGCAGTACTTC; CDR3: CASRLGPKGQPYEQYF
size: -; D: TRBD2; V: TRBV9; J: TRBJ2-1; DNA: TGTGCCAGCAGCCCGCAGGCTAGCGGGACCAATGAGCAGTTCTTC; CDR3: CASSPQASGTNEQFF
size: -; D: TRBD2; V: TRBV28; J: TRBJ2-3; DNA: TGTGCCAGCGGCCTGGGGGGGGCAGATACGCAGTATTTT; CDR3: CASGLGGADTQYF
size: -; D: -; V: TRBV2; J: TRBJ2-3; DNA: TGTGCCAGCATGGGGGTAGCGGAGTCAACTAGCACAGATACGCAGTATTTT; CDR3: CASMGVAESTSTDTQYF
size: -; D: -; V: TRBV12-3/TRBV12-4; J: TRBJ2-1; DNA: TGTGCCAGCAGTTTGAGTGTGGGGGGGCTCATGAATGAGCAGTTCTTC; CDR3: CASSLSVGGLMNEQFF
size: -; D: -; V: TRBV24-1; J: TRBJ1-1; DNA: TGTGCCACCAGACCGTTGGGCACTGAAGCTTTCTTT; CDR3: CATRPLGTEAFF
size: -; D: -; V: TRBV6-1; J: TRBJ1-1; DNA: TGTGCCAGCAGTGAAATCTTGAACACTGAAGCTTTCTTT; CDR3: CASSEILNTEAFF
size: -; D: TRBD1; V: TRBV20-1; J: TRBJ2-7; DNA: TGCAGTGCTTCGACAGGGTACGAGCAGTACTTC; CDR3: CSASTGYEQYF
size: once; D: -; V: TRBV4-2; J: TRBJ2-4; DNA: TGTGCCAGCAGCCAAGACCCGCGGGAACTAGCCAAAAACATTCAGTACTTC; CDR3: CASSQDPRELAKNIQYF
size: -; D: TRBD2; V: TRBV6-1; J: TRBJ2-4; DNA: TGTGCCAGCAGCCGTGGGACGGGGGGTAGGGCCAAAAACATTCAGTACTTC; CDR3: CASSRGTGGRAKNIQYF
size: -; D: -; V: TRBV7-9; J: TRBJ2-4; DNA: TGTGCCAGCAGCTTAGGTTCAGCAGGGGTCAAAAACATTCAGTACTTC; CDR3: CASSLGSAGVKNIQYF
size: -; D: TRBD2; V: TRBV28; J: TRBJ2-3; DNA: TGTGCCAGCAGTCCGAGGACTAGCTTGATAGATACGCAGTATTTT; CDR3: CASSPRTSLIDTQYF
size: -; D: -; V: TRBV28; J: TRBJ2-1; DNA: TGTGCCAGCAGTTTACCAGGACGTGGGGAGTTCTTC; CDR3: CASSLPGRGEFF
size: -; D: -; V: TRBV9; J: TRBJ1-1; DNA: TGTGCCAGCAGAAGTGGCACCACTGAAGCTTTCTTT; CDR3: CASRSGTTEAFF
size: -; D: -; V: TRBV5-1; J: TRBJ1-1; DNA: TGCGCCAGCAGCCCGGGGCACTCGAACACTGAAGCTTTCTTT; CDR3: CASSPGHSNTEAFF
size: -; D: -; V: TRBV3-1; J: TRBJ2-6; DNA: TGTGCCAGCAGCCAAGAGCTGAAGTTATACGGTCCCCTGACTTTC; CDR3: CASSQELKLYGPLTF